This T cell receptor (beta chain) was recovered during a study of neurological immune-mediated disorders. Study-level findings and limits: No CDR3 amino acid sequences were shared by expanded clones across subjects, suggesting private repertoires in all groups.

In its sample, this clonotype was seen many times. Its antigen is undetermined. Synthesis of cDNA was performed by 5'RACE using 10-nucleotide random UMIs. TCRdb re-derived calls from the 5' RACE reads in MiXCR, one entry per CDR3 protein. The sample has about 48,000 distinct CDR3 sequences; approximately 10% are singletons. Stored at -80 C, 2 million PBMCs were the source of the unsorted libraries. Deletions cut 0 bases from V and 3 bases from J, with 7 bases between. The CDR3 totals 13 residues. The germline gives CDR1 SGHRS, CDR2 YFSETQ. The receptor was isolated from a woman in her thirties or forties with HTLV-1-associated myelopathy (HAM/TSP). Sample: PBMCs. This chain links TRBV5-1 with TRBJ2-7, with D uncertain. The CDR3 sequence: CASSLAGSYEQYF. The CDR3 nucleotides are TGCGCCAGCAGCTTGGCGGGCAGCTACGAGCAGTACTTC. The full variable domain, with the rest looked up from reference TRBV5-1 and TRBJ2-7, is KAGVTQTPRYLIKTRGQQVTLSCSPISGHRSVSWYQQTPGQGLQFLFEYFSETQRNKGNFPGRFSGRQFSNSRSEMNVSTLELGDSALYLCASSLAGSYEQYFGPGTRLTVT.